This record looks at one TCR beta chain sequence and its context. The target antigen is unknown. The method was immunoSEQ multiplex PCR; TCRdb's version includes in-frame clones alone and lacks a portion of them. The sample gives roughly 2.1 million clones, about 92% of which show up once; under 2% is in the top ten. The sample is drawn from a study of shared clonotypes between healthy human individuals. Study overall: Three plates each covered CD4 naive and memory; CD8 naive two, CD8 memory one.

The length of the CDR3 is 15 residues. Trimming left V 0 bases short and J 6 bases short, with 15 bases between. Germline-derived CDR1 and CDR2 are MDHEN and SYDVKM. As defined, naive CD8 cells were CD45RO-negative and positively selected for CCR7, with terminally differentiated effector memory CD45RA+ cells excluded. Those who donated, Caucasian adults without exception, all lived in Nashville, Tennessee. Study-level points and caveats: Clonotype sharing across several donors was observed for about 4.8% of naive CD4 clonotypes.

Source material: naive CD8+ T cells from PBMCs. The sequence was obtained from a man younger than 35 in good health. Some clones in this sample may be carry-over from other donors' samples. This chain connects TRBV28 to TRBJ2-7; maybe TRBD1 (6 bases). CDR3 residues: CASSLWGDRGGEQYF. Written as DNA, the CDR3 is TGTGCCAGCAGTTTATGGGGCGACAGAGGGGGCGAGCAGTACTTC.